These 10 T cell receptor beta chains came from one sample sequenced in a study of neoadjuvant anti-PD-1 for oral cavity cancer. Time point reported: after neoadjuvant nivolumab, at surgical resection. Using immunoSEQ multiplex PCR, the repertoire was profiled, and TCRdb retains in-frame clones only, with some absent. There are about 14,000 clones in the sample; about 73% occur only once, and about 3.2% lies in the top ten. Sequencing used PBMCs, obtained after nivolumab (anti-PD-1) treatment. Every receptor here comes from a person aged 35-79 years with oral cavity squamous cell carcinoma.

CDR3 in amino acids: CASSLNQQAFF. The CDR3 DNA follows: TGTGCCAGCAGTTTAAACCAGCAGGCTTTCTTT. This chain uses TRBV28 with TRBJ1-1; D is unclear. This CDR3 region has 11 residues. The germline V gene has CDR1 MDHEN and CDR2 SYDVKM. The V gene lost 2 bases and the J gene lost 11 bases, with 9 bases spanning the gap.

The V gene is TRBV6-5, the J gene TRBJ2-7, with 11 bases matching TRBD2. Germline CDR1 MNHEY, CDR2 SVGAGI. V lost 5 bases and J lost 6; bases outside the gene matches: 6. This CDR3 spans 14 amino acids. The CDR3 is CASSTLAGVREQYF. CDR3 coding DNA: TGTGCCAGCAGTACACTAGCGGGAGTTCGCGAGCAGTACTTC.

This clone was recorded only once. The chain combines TRBV9 with TRBJ2-1; the D call may be TRBD1 or TRBD2 (5 bases each). The CDR3 has 15 residues. Deletions cut 3 bases from V and 5 bases from J, with 15 bases between. The germline V gene has CDR1 SGDLS and CDR2 YYNGEE. In DNA, the CDR3 is TGTGCCAGCAGCGGAGTAGGGGAGTTGGACAATGAGCAGTTCTTC. This encodes CASSGVGELDNEQFF.

This chain uses TRBV5-1 with TRBJ2-7; perhaps TRBD2 as D (5 bases). V dropped 2 bases and J dropped 0 bases, with 12 bases sitting between them. CDR1 is SGHRS, CDR2 YFSETQ, per germline. The CDR3 totals 15 residues. The CDR3 sequence is CASSLGRTVSYEQYF. In DNA, the CDR3 is TGCGCCAGCAGCTTAGGGAGAACCGTCTCCTACGAGCAGTACTTC.

The chain joins TRBV10-2 to TRBJ2-2; 11 bases map to TRBD2. V lost 6 bases and J lost 1; bases outside the gene matches: 4. CDR1 and CDR2 from the germline V gene are WSHSY and SAAADI. This CDR3 spans 16 amino acids. The CDR3 loop is CASRGLAGGNTGELFF. The CDR3 nucleotides read TGCGCCAGCAGGGGTCTAGCGGGAGGGAACACCGGGGAGCTGTTTTTT.

The chain links TRBV2 to TRBJ2-5; perhaps TRBD1 as D (6 bases). In germline, CDR1 is SNHLY, CDR2 FYNNEI. V lost 8 bases and J 0 bases, leaving 7 bases between the germline ends. The CDR3 has 12 amino acids. The CDR3 loop is CASRDNQETQYF. The DNA for the CDR3 is TGTGCCAGCCGGGACAACCAAGAGACCCAGTACTTC.

The J gene is TRBJ2-5, the V gene TRBV5-6; D is ambiguous. The CDR3 has 11 residues. The V gene lost 4 bases and the J gene lost 1 base, with 2 bases spanning the gap. The germline V gene has CDR1 SGHDT and CDR2 YYEEEE. The CDR3 here is CASSRQETQYF. CDR3 nucleotide sequence: TGTGCCAGCAGCCGCCAAGAGACCCAGTACTTC.

V is TRBV27 and J is TRBJ2-5; 8 bases agree with TRBD2. V lost 5 bases, J lost 5 bases, and 10 bases stayed unmatched. Germline-derived CDR1 and CDR2 are MNHEY and SMNVEV (reference sequence). This CDR3 is 15 amino acids long. CDR3 region: CASSTLAEGGETQYF. The DNA for the CDR3 is TGTGCCAGCAGTACACTAGCGGAAGGAGGGGAGACCCAGTACTTC.

The chain couples TRBV7-9 to TRBJ2-7; D gene uncertain. V was cut by 4 bases and J by 3 bases, with 4 bases left in between. The CDR3 runs to 11 residues. Per the germline V gene, CDR1 is SEHNR and CDR2 is FQNEAQ (reference sequence). The CDR3 protein is CASSSYYEQYF. The CDR3 bases are TGTGCCAGCAGCTCGTACTACGAGCAGTACTTC.

This sequence joins TRBV11-2 and TRBJ2-4, with D perhaps TRBD2 (6 bases). Germline CDR1 and CDR2: SGHAT and FQNNGV. The CDR3 runs to 17 residues. V was trimmed by 5 bases and J by 1 base, leaving 18 bases between them. The CDR3 sequence is CASSLSPGLSAKNIQYF. For the CDR3, the DNA is TGTGCCAGCAGCCTTTCCCCCGGACTAAGCGCCAAAAACATTCAGTACTTC. The full variable domain, in which reference TRBV11-2 and TRBJ2-4 provide the parts outside the CDR3, is EAGVAQSPRYKIIEKRQSVAFWCNPISGHATLYWYQQILGQGPKLLIQFQNNGVVDDSQLPKDRFSAERLKGVDSTLKIQPAKLEDSAVYLCASSLSPGLSAKNIQYFGAGTRLSVL.